This T cell receptor (beta chain) was sequenced in a study of blood T cell repertoires in COVID-19. Across the study: Samples representing acute and convalescent COVID-19 were sourced from the United States, Italy and Spain. From T cells, B-cell-depleted T cells, or PBMCs came the material, which was cDNA or gDNA.

As processed by the authors: Reference gene primer amplification yielded estimated nucleated cell counts. Libraries were prepared by immunoSEQ multiplex PCR; TCRdb keeps only in-frame clonotypes and omits some of them. V and J calls and clone size come straight from that table; D and trimming were deduced from the DNA. The repertoire has 70,000 or so clones, 82% of them found once; the top ten carry around 19%. Concerning this clone itself: This same CDR3 is encoded by further DNA sequences in the sample.

Sequencing used peripheral blood. The TCR sequence derives from a human donor in a cohort sampled during active COVID-19.

The CDR3 spells CASRPDRSGYGYTF. The CDR3 coding sequence is TGCGCCAGCAGACCTGACAGGTCCGGCTATGGCTACACCTTC. The chain combines TRBV5-1 with TRBJ1-2; D possibly corresponds to TRBD1 (6 bases). The CDR3 consists of 14 residues. Trimming removed 5 bases from V and 4 bases from J, with 15 bases in between. The germline V gene encodes CDR1 SGHRS and CDR2 YFSETQ.